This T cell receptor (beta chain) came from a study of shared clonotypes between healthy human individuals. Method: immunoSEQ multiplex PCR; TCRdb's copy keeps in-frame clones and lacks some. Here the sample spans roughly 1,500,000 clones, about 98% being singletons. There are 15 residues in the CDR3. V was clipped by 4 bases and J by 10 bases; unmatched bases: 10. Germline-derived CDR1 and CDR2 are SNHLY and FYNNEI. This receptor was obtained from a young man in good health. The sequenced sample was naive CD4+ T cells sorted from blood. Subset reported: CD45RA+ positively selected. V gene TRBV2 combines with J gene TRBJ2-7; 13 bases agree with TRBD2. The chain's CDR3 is CASSAIPGLAGPQYF. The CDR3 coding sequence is TGTGCCAGCAGTGCTATTCCGGGACTAGCGGGGCCACAGTACTTC.